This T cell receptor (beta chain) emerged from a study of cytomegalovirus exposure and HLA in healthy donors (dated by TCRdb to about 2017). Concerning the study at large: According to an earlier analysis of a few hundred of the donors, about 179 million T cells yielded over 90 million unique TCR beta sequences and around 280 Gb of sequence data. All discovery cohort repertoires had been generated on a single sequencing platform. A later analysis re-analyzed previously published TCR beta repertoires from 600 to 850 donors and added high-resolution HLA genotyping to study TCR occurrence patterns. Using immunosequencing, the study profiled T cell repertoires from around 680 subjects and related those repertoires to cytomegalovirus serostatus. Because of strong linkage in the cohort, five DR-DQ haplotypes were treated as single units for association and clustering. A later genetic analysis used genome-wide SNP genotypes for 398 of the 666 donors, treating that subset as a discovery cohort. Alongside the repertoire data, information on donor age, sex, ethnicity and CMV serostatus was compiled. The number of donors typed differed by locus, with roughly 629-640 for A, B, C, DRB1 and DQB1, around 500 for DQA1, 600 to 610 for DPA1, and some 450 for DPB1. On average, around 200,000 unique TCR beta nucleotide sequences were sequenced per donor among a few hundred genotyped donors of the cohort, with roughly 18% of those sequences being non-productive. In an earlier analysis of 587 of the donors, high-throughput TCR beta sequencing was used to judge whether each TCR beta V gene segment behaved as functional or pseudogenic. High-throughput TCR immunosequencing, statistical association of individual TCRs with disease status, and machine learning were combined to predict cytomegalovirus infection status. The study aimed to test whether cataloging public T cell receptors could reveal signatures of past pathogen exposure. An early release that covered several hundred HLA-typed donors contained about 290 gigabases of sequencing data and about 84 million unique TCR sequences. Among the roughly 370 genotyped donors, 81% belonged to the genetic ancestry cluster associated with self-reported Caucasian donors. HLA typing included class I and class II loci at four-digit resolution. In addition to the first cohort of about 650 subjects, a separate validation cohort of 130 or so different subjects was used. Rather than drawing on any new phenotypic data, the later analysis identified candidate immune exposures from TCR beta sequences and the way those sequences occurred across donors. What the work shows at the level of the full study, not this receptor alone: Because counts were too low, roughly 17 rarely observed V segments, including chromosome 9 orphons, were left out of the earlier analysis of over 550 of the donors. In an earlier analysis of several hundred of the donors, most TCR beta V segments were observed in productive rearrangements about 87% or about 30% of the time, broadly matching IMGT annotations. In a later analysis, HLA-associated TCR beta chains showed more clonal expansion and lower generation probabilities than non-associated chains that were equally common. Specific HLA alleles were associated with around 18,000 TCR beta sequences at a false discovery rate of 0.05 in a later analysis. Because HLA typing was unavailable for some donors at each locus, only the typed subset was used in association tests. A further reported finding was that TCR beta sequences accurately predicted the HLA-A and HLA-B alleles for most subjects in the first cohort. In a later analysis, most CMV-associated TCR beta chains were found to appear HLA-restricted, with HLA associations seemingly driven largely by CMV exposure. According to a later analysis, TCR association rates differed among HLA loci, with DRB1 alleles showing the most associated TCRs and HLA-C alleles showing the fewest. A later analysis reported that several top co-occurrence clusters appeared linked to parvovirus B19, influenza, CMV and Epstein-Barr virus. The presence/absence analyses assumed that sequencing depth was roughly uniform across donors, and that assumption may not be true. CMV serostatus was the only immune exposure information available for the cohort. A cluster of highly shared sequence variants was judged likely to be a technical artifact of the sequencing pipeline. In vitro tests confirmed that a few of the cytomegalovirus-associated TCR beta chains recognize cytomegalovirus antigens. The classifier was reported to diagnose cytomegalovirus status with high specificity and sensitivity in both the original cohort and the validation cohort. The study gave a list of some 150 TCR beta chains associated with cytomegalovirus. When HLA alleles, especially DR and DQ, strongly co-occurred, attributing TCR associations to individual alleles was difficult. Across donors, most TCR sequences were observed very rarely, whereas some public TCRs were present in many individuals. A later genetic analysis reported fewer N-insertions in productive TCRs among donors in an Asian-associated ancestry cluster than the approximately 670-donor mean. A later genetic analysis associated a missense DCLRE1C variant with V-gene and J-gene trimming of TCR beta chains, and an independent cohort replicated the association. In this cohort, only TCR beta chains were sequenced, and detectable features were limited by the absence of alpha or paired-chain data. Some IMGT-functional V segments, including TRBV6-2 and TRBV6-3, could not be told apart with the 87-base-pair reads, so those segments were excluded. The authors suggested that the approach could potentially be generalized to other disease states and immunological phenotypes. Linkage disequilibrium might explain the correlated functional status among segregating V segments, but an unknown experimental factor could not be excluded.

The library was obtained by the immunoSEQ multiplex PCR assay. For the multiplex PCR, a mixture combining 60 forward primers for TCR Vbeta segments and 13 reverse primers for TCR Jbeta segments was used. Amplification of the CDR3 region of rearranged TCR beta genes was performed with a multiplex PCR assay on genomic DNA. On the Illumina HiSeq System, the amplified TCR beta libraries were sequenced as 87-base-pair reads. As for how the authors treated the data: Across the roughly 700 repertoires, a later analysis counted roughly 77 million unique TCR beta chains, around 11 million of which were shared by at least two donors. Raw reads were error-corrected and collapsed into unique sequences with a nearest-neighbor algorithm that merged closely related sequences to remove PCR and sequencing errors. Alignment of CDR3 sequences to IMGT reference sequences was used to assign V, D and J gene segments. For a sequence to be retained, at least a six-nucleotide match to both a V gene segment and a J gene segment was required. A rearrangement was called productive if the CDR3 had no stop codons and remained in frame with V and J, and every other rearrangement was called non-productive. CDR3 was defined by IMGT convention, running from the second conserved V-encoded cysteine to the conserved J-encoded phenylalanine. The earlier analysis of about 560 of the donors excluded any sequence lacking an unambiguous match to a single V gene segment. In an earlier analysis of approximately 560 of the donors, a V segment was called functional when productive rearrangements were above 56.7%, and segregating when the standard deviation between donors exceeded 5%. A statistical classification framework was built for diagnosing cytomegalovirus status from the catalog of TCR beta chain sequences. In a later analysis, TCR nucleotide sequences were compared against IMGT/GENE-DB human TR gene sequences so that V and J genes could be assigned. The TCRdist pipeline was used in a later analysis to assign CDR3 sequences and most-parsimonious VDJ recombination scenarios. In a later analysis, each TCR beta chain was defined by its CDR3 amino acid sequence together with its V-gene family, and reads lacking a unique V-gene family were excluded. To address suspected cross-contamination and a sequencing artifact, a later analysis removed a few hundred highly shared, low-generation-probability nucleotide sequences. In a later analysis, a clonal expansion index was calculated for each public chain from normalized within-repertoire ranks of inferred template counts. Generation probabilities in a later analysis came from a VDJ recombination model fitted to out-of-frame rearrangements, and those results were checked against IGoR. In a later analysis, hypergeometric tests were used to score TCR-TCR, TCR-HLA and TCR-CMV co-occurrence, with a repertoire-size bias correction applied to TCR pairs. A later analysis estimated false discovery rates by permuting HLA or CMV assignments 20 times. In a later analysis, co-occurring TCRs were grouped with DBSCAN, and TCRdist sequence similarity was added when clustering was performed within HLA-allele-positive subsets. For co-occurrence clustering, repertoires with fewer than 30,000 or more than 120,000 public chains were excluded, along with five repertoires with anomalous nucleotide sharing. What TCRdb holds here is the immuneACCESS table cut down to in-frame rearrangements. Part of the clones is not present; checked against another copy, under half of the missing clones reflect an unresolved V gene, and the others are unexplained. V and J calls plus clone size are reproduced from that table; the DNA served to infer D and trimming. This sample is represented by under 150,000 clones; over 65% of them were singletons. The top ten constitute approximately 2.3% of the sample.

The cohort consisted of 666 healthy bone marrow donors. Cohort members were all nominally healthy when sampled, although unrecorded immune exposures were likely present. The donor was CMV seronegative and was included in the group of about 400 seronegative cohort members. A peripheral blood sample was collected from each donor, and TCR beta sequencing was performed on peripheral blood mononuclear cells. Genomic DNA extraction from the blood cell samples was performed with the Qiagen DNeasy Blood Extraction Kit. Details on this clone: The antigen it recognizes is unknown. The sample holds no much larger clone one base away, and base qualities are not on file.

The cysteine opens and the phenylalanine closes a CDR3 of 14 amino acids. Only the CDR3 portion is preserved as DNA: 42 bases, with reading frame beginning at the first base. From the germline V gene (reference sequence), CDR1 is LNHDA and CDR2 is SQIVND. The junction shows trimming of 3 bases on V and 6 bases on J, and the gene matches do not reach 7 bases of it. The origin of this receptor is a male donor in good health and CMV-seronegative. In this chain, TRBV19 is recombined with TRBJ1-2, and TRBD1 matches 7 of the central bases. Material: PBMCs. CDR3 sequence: CASSIHDRADGYTF. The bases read TGTGCCAGTAGTATCCACGACAGGGCGGATGGCTACACCTTC.